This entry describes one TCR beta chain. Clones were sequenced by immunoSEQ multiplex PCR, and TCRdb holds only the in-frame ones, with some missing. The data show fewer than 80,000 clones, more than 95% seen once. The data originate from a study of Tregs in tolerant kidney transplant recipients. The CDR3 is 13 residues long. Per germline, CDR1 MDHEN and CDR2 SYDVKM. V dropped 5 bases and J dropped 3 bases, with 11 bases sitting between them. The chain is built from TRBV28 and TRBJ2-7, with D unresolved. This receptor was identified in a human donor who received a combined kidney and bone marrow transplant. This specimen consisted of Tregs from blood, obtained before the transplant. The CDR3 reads CASSIAYGYEQYF. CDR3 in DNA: TGTGCCAGCAGTATCGCTTACGGCTACGAGCAGTACTTC.